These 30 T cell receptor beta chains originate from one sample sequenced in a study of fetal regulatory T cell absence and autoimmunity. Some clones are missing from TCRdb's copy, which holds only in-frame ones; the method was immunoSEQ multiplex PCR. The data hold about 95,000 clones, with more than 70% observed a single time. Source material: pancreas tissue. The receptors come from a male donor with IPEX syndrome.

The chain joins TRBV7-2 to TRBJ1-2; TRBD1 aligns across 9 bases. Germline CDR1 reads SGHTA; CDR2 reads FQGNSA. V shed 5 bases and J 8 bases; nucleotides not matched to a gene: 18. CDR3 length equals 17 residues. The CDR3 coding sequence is TGTGCCAGCAGCGGACCGGGACAGGGACTCACCTATAAGGGCTACACCTTC. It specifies CASSGPGQGLTYKGYTF. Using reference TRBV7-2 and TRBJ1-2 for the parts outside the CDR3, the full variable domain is GAGVSQSPSNKVTEKGKDVELRCDPISGHTALYWYRQSLGQGLEFLIYFQGNSAPDKSGLPSDRFSAERTGGSVSTLTIQRTQQEDSAVYLCASSGPGQGLTYKGYTFGSGTRLTVV.

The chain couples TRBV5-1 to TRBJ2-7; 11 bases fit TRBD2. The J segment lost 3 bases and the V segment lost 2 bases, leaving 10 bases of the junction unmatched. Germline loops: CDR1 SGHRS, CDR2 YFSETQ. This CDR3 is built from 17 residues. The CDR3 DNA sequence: TGCGCCAGCAGCTTCGATCCCGTCCTAGCGGGGGGCTACGAGCAGTACTTC. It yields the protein CASSFDPVLAGGYEQYF.

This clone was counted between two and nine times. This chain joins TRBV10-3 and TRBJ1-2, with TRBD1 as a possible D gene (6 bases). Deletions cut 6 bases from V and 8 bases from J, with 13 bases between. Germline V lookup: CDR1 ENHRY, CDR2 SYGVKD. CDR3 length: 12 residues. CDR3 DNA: TGTGCCATCAGGGATGTGACAGGAGGCTACACCTTC. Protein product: CAIRDVTGGYTF.

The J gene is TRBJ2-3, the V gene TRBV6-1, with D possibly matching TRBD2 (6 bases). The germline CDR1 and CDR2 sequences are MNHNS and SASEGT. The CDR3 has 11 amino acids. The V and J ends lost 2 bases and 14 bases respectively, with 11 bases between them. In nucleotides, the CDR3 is TGTGCCAGCAGTGAATACGGGGGTGTGTATTTT. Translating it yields CASSEYGGVYF.

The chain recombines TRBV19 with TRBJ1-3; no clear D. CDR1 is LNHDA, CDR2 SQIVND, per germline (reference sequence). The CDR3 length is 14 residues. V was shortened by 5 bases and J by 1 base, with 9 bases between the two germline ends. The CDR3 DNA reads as TGTGCCAGTAGTTCCCTGGGGTCTGGAAACACCATATATTTT. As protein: CASSSLGSGNTIYF.

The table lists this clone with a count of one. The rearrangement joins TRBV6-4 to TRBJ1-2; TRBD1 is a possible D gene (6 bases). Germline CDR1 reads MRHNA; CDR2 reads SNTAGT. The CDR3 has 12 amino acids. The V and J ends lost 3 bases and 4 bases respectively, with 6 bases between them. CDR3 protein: CASSEGGYGYTF. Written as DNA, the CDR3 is TGTGCCAGCAGTGAAGGGGGCTATGGCTACACCTTC.

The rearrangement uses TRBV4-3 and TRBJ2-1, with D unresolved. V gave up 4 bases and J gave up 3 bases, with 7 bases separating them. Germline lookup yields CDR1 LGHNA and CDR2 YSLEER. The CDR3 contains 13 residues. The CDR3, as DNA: TGCGCCAGCAGCCGCGACTTCTACAATGAGCAGTTCTTC. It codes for CASSRDFYNEQFF.

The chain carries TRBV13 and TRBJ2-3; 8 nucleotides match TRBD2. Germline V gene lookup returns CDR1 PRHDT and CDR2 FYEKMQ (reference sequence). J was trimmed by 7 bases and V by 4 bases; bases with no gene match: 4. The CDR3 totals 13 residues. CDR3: CASSSGGVNTQYF. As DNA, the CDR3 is TGTGCCAGCAGCTCCGGGGGGGTGAATACGCAGTATTTT.

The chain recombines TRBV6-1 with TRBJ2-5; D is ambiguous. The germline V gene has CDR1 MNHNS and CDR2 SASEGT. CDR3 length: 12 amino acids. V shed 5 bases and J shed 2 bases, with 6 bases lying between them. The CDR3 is CASSRVQETQYF. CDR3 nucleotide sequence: TGTGCCAGCAGTCGAGTTCAAGAGACCCAGTACTTC.

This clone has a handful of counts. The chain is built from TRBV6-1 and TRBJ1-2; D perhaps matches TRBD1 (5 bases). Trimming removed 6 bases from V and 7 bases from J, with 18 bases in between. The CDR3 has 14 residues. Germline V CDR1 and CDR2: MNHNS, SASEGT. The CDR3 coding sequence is TGTGCCAGCAGGCAAAATAGAGTAGGGGTTGGCTACACCTTC. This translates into CASRQNRVGVGYTF.

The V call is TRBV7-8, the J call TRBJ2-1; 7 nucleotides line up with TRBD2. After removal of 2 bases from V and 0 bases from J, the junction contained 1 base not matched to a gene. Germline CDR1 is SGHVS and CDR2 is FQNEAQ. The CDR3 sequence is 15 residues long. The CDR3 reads CASSLRGVSYNEQFF. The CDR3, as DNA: TGTGCCAGCAGCTTACGGGGGGTCTCCTACAATGAGCAGTTCTTC.

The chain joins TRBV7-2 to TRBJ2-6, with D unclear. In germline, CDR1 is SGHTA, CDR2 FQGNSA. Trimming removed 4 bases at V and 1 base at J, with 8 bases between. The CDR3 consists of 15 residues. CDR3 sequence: CASSSSPSGANVLTF. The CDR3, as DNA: TGTGCCAGCAGCTCTTCCCCATCTGGGGCCAACGTCCTGACTTTC.

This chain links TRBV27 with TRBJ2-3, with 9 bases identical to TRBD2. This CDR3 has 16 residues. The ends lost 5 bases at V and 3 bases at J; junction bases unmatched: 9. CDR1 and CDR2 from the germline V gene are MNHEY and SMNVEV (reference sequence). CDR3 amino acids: CASSTHSGGGTDTQYF. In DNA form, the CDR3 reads TGTGCCAGCAGTACACATAGCGGGGGAGGAACAGATACGCAGTATTTT.

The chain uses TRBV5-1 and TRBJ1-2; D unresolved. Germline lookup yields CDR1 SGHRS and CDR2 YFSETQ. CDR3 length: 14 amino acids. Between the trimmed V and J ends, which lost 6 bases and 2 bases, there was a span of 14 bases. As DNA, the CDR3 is TGCGCCAGCAAGGTCAGTCCGACCAACTATGGCTACACCTTC. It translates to CASKVSPTNYGYTF. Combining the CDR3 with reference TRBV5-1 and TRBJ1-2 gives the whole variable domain KAGVTQTPRYLIKTRGQQVTLSCSPISGHRSVSWYQQTPGQGLQFLFEYFSETQRNKGNFPGRFSGRQFSNSRSEMNVSTLELGDSALYLCASKVSPTNYGYTFGSGTRLTVV.

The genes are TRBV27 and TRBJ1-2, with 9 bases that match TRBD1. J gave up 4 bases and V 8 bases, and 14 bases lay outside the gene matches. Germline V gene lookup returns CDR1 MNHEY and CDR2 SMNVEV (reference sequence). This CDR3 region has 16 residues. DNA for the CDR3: TGTGCCAGCGGGGGTACCGGGACAGGGCCAGTCTATGGCTACACCTTC. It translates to CASGGTGTGPVYGYTF.

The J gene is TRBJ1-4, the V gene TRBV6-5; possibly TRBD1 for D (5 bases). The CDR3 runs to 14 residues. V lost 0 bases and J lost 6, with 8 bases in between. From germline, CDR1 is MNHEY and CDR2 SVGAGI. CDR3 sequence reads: CASSYSQGYEKLFF. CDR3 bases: TGTGCCAGCAGTTACTCGCAGGGTTATGAAAAACTGTTTTTT.

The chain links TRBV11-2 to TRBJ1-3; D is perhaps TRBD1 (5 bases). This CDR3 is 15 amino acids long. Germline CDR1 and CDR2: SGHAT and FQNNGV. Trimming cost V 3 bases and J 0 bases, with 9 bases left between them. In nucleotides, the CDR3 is TGTGCCAGCAGCTTTACAGGTAGCTCTGGAAACACCATATATTTT. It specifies CASSFTGSSGNTIYF.

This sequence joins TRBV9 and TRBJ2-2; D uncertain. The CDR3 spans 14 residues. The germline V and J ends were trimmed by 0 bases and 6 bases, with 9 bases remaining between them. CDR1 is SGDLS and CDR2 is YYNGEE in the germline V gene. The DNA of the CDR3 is TGTGCCAGCAGCGTAGCTAGTGAGCCCGGGGAGCTGTTTTTT. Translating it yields CASSVASEPGELFF.

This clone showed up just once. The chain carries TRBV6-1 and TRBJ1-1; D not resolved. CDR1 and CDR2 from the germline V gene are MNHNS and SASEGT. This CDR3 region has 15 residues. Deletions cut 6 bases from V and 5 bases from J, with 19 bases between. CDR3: CASSPLGEPYTEAFF. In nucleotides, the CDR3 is TGTGCCAGCAGCCCCCTCGGGGAGCCTTATACTGAAGCTTTCTTT.

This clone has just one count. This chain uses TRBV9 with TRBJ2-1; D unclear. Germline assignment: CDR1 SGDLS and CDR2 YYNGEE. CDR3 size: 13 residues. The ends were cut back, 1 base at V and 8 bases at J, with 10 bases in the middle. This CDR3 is CASSVSFHDEQFF. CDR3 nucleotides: TGTGCCAGCAGCGTATCTTTCCACGATGAGCAGTTCTTC.

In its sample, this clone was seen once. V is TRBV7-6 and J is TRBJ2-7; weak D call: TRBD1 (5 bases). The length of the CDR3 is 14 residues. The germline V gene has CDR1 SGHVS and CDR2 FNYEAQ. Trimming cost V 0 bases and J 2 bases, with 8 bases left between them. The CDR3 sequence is CASSLAGVPYEQYF. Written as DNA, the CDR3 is TGTGCCAGCAGCTTAGCAGGGGTCCCCTACGAGCAGTACTTC.

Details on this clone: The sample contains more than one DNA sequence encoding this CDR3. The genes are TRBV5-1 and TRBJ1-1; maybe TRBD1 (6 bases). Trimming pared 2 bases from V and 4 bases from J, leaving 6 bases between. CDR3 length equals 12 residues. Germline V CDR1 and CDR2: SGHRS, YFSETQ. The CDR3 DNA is TGCGCCAGCAGCTTACAGGGCACTGAAGCTTTCTTT. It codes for CASSLQGTEAFF.

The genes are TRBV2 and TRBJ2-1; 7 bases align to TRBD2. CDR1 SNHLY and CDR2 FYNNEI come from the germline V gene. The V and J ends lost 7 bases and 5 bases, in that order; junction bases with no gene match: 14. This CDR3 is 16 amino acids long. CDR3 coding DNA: TGTGCCAGCACTGGGTCTAGCGGCACCCTCGACAATGAGCAGTTCTTC. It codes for CASTGSSGTLDNEQFF. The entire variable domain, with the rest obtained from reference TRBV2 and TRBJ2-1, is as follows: EPEVTQTPSHQVTQMGQEVILRCVPISNHLYFYWYRQILGQKVEFLVSFYNNEISEKSEIFDDQFSVERPDGSNFTLKIRSTKLEDSAMYFCASTGSSGTLDNEQFFGPGTRLTVL.

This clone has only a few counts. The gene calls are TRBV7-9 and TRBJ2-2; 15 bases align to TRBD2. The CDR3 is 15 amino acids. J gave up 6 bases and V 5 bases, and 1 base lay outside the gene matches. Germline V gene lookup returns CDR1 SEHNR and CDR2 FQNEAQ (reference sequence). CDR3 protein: CASSGLAGGPGELFF. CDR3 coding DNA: TGTGCCAGCAGCGGACTAGCGGGAGGGCCCGGGGAGCTGTTTTTT.

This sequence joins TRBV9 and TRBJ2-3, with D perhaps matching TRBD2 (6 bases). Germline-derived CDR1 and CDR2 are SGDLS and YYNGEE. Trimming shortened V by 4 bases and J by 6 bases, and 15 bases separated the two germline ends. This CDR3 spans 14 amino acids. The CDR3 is CASSPGTPSDTQYF. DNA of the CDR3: TGTGCCAGCAGCCCAGGGACTCCATCGGATACGCAGTATTTT.

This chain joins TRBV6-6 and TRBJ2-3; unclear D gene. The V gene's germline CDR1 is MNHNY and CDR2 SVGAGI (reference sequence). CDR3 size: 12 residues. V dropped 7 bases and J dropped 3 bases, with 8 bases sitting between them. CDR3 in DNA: TGTGCCAGCACCATCGGTACAGATACGCAGTATTTT. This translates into CASTIGTDTQYF.

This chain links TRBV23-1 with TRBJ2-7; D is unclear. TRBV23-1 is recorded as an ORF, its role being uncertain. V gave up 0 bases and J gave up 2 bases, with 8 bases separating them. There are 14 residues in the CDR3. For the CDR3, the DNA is TGCGCCAGCAGTCAATCGGGTAGGGCCTACGAGCAGTACTTC. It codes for CASSQSGRAYEQYF.

The CDR3 loop reads CASSFSLETQYF. The CDR3, as DNA: TGTGCCAGCAGCTTCTCTCTAGAGACCCAGTACTTC. The chain couples TRBV7-9 to TRBJ2-5; D is unresolved. Germline lookup yields CDR1 SEHNR and CDR2 FQNEAQ (reference sequence). Deletions cut 3 bases from V and 4 bases from J, with 6 bases between. This CDR3 is 12 amino acids long. The full variable domain, completed using reference TRBV7-9 and TRBJ2-5, is DTGVSQNPRHKITKRGQNVTFRCDPISEHNRLYWYRQTLGQGPEFLTYFQNEAQLEKSRLLSDRFSAERPKGSFSTLEIQRTEQGDSAMYLCASSFSLETQYFGPGTRLLVL.

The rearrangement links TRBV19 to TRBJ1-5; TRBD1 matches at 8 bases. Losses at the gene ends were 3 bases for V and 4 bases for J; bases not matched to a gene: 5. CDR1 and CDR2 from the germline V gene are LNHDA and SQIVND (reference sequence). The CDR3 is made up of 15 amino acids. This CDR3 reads CASSIRQGANQPQHF. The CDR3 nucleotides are TGTGCCAGTAGTATTAGGCAGGGGGCGAATCAGCCCCAGCATTTT.

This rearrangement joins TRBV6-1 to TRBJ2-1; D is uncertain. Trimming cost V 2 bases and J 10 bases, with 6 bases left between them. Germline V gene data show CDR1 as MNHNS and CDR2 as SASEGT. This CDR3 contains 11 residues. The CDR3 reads CASSEHLEQFF. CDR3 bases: TGTGCCAGCAGTGAACATCTAGAGCAGTTCTTC.